These 25 T cell receptor beta chains originate from one sample sequenced in a study of T cell responses to AZD1222 COVID-19 vaccine. The repertoire was sequenced with immunoSEQ multiplex PCR; TCRdb's copy has only in-frame clones and lacks some. The top ten clones hold under 2% of a sample with over 120,000 clones, around 92% of them seen once. Here the sequenced sample was peripheral blood, taken on day 0 of AZD1222 vaccination. These receptors came from an adult in good health.

The chain has TRBV2 and TRBJ1-1; D gene ambiguous. The length of the CDR3 is 13 residues. CDR1 is SNHLY and CDR2 is FYNNEI in the germline V gene. The ends were cut back, 5 bases at V and 2 bases at J, with 9 bases in the middle. The CDR3 nucleotides are TGTGCCAGCAGTTACGACTTTAACACTGAAGCTTTCTTT. Protein sequence: CASSYDFNTEAFF.

The J gene is TRBJ1-4, the V gene TRBV2; TRBD1 aligns across 9 bases. With 5 bases clipped from V and 7 bases from J, the junction kept 5 bases outside the gene matches. In germline, CDR1 is SNHLY, CDR2 FYNNEI. The CDR3 totals 14 residues. CDR3: CASSLTGGREKLFF. CDR3 DNA: TGTGCCAGCAGTCTCACAGGGGGCCGTGAAAAACTGTTTTTT.

V usage is TRBV12-3 or TRBV12-4 and J usage is TRBJ2-5; perhaps TRBD2 as D (5 bases). The CDR3 consists of 10 residues. Deletions cut 9 bases from V and 4 bases from J, with 6 bases between. The CDR3 DNA follows: TGTGCCAGTGAGGGAGAGACCCAGTACTTC. This codes for CASEGETQYF.

The CDR3 spells CASSDSRDRVANYGYTF. The CDR3, as DNA: TGTGCCAGCAGTGACTCGAGAGACAGGGTTGCTAACTATGGCTACACCTTC. This chain uses TRBV6-4 with TRBJ1-2, with 7 bases identical to TRBD1. Germline CDR1 reads MRHNA; CDR2 reads SNTAGT. Trimming cost V 0 bases and J 0 bases; bases outside gene matches: 7. CDR3 length: 17 amino acids.

This clone occurred once. This chain joins TRBV18 and TRBJ1-2; 7 bases align to TRBD1. The CDR3 is 13 residues long. CDR1 is KGHSH, CDR2 LQKENI, per germline. J gave up 4 bases and V 2 bases, and 1 base lay outside the gene matches. The CDR3 DNA sequence: TGTGCCAGCTCACCAGACAGGGTCTATGGCTACACCTTC. It encodes CASSPDRVYGYTF.

The rearrangement uses TRBV2 and TRBJ1-1; unclear D gene. This CDR3 has 12 amino acids. CDR1 SNHLY and CDR2 FYNNEI come from the germline V gene. Deletions cut 6 bases from V and 1 base from J, with 6 bases between. CDR3 region: CASRQENTEAFF. CDR3 nucleotide sequence: TGTGCCAGCAGGCAGGAGAACACTGAAGCTTTCTTT.

The rearrangement links TRBV27 to TRBJ2-5; 10 bases line up with TRBD1. Unmatched junction bases numbered 10, after V lost 5 bases and J lost 4 bases. Germline lookup yields CDR1 MNHEY and CDR2 SMNVEV (reference sequence). The CDR3 loop spans 16 amino acids. CDR3 sequence reads: CASSRTGTGALETQYF. In DNA, the CDR3 is TGTGCCAGCAGTCGCACCGGGACAGGGGCCTTAGAGACCCAGTACTTC.

This clone has just one count. The rearrangement uses TRBV5-5 and TRBJ2-7, with 8 bases lining up with TRBD1. J lost 0 bases, V lost 0 bases, and 5 bases had no gene match. The CDR3 is 16 amino acids. The germline CDR1 and CDR2 sequences are SGHKS and YYEKEE (reference sequence). As DNA, the CDR3 is TGTGCCAGCAGCTTGGAAGGGGACAGGCGCTCCTACGAGCAGTACTTC. This translates into CASSLEGDRRSYEQYF. The variable domain in full, completed from reference TRBV5-5 and TRBJ2-7, reads DAGVTQSPTHLIKTRGQQVTLRCSPISGHKSVSWYQQVLGQGPQFIFQYYEKEERGRGNFPDRFSARQFPNYSSELNVNALLLGDSALYLCASSLEGDRRSYEQYFGPGTRLTVT.

The rearrangement uses TRBV6-5 and TRBJ2-7; perhaps TRBD1 as D (6 bases). The CDR3 has 14 amino acids. Germline V CDR1 and CDR2: MNHEY, SVGAGI. Trimming left V 3 bases short and J 4 bases short, with 13 bases between. The CDR3 protein is CASSYMGTHYEQYF. CDR3 bases: TGTGCCAGCAGTTATATGGGGACACATTACGAGCAGTACTTC.

This clone showed up just a few times. The gene calls are TRBV7-2 and TRBJ2-7; a weak D match, TRBD1 (5 bases). V dropped 1 base and J dropped 0 bases, with 10 bases sitting between them. The V gene's germline CDR1 is SGHTA and CDR2 FQGNSA. This CDR3 is 15 amino acids long. Here the CDR3 reads CASSLGGSSSYEQYF. The CDR3 nucleotides are TGTGCCAGCAGCTTAGGGGGCTCTAGCTCCTACGAGCAGTACTTC.

Written as DNA, the CDR3 is TGTGCCATCAGCCGGGACAGTAACTATGGCTACACCTTC. It encodes CAISRDSNYGYTF. The rearrangement uses TRBV10-3 and TRBJ1-2, with 7 bases matching TRBD1. CDR1 and CDR2 from the germline V gene are ENHRY and SYGVKD. The CDR3 extends over 13 amino acids. J was trimmed by 1 base and V by 6 bases; bases with no gene match: 2.

A remark on this clone: One junction end disagrees with the germline gene, perhaps due to a read error. The chain is built from TRBV3-1 (or the pseudogene TRBV3-2) and TRBJ1-5; 9 bases are a match to TRBD1. Germline V gene data show CDR1 as LGHDT and CDR2 as YNNKEL (reference sequence). There are 15 residues in the CDR3. In nucleotides, the CDR3 is TGTGCCAATGGGACAGGGAAGTCAGGCAATCAGCCCCAACATTTT. It yields the protein CANGTGKSGNQPQHF.

The rearrangement joins TRBV11-1 to TRBJ1-1, with D possibly matching TRBD1 (6 bases). This CDR3 spans 13 amino acids. Trimming removed 0 bases from V and 10 bases from J, with 12 bases in between. Germline V gene lookup returns CDR1 SGHAT and CDR2 FQDESV (reference sequence). In DNA, the CDR3 is TGTGCCAGCAGCTTAGCGCCGGGGGCAGCAGCTTTCTTT. This encodes CASSLAPGAAAFF.

The V call is TRBV20-1, the J call TRBJ1-4; perhaps TRBD1 as D (5 bases). Germline values: CDR1 DFQATT, CDR2 SNEGSKA (reference sequence). The CDR3 totals 14 residues. V lost 3 bases and J lost 4, with 12 bases in between. CDR3 amino acids: CSASQGSNNEKLFF. The DNA of the CDR3 is TGCAGTGCTAGTCAGGGCTCGAATAATGAAAAACTGTTTTTT.

The chain couples TRBV5-1 to TRBJ2-5, with 7 positions matching TRBD2. Germline V gene data show CDR1 as SGHRS and CDR2 as YFSETQ. V lost 7 bases, J lost 10 bases, and 19 bases stayed unmatched. This CDR3 contains 15 residues. The CDR3 DNA reads TGCGCCAGCGGATGGGCCCCGGGACTACAAGCGGGCCAGTACTTC. Its translation is CASGWAPGLQAGQYF.

The chain carries TRBV24-1 and TRBJ2-5, with TRBD1 as a possible D gene (6 bases). The CDR3 runs to 15 residues. The ends were cut back, 0 bases at V and 2 bases at J, with 9 bases in the middle. Germline V lookup: CDR1 KGHDR, CDR2 SFDVKD. This CDR3 reads CATSDLQGYQETQYF. In DNA, the CDR3 is TGTGCCACCAGTGATTTGCAGGGGTATCAAGAGACCCAGTACTTC.

This chain joins TRBV4-3 and TRBJ1-1, with D hard to call. Trimming stripped 3 bases from V and 6 bases from J, with 11 bases between. The V gene's germline CDR1 is LGHNA and CDR2 YSLEER. The CDR3 runs 13 residues. DNA for the CDR3: TGCGCCAGCAGCCAGGTAGTCTTTTCTGAAGCTTTCTTT. Translating it yields CASSQVVFSEAFF.

The CDR3 region is CASSPGGGYEQYF. CDR3 bases: TGTGCCAGCAGTCCAGGGGGAGGCTACGAGCAGTACTTC. The chain recombines TRBV27 with TRBJ2-7; D is possibly TRBD1 (7 bases). V shed 5 bases and J shed 3 bases, with 11 bases lying between them. There are 13 residues in the CDR3. Germline CDR1 MNHEY, CDR2 SMNVEV (reference sequence).

In its sample, this clone was seen once. The CDR3 reads CASSGLGMNTGELFF. The CDR3 region has the DNA TGCGCCAGCAGCGGACTAGGGATGAACACCGGGGAGCTGTTTTTT. The J gene is TRBJ2-2, the V gene TRBV5-1, with TRBD2 identical over 7 bases. The trim removed 4 bases at V and 1 base at J, leaving 4 bases unmatched. Germline V gives CDR1 SGHRS, CDR2 YFSETQ. The length of the CDR3 is 15 residues. The full variable domain, with the rest looked up from reference TRBV5-1 and TRBJ2-2, is KAGVTQTPRYLIKTRGQQVTLSCSPISGHRSVSWYQQTPGQGLQFLFEYFSETQRNKGNFPGRFSGRQFSNSRSEMNVSTLELGDSALYLCASSGLGMNTGELFFGEGSRLTVL.

In DNA form, the CDR3 reads TGTGCCAGCAGGGGACTTGGCGATGAGCAGTTCTTC. It yields the protein CASRGLGDEQFF. This chain links TRBV9 with TRBJ2-1; tentative D call: TRBD2 (6 bases). Trimming removed 5 bases at V and 8 bases at J, with 11 bases between. Germline assignment: CDR1 SGDLS and CDR2 YYNGEE. This CDR3 is 12 amino acids long.

J is TRBJ2-1 and V is TRBV7-3, with 13 bases matching TRBD2. The germline V gene has CDR1 SGHTA and CDR2 FQGTGA. V dropped 1 base and J dropped 9; count of bases not matched to a gene: 12. The CDR3 contains 18 residues. The CDR3 sequence: CASSLMPLLAGGPGEQFF. Here the CDR3 DNA reads TGTGCCAGCAGCTTAATGCCCTTACTAGCGGGGGGGCCGGGTGAGCAGTTCTTC.

The CDR3 reads CAGQPGAGYTGELFF. CDR3 nucleotide sequence: TGTGCCGGCCAGCCCGGGGCCGGGTACACCGGGGAGCTGTTTTTT. The chain uses TRBV2 and TRBJ2-2; the D call may be TRBD1 or TRBD2 (5 bases each). The CDR3 has 15 amino acids. Germline CDR1 and CDR2: SNHLY and FYNNEI. V was clipped by 11 bases and J by 3 bases, with 19 bases between them.

The rearrangement links TRBV6-6 to TRBJ2-3; TRBD2 agrees at 7 bases. Trimming took 6 bases from V and 1 from J; bases not matched to a gene: 4. The CDR3 length is 14 residues. Looked up from germline, CDR1 is MNHNY and CDR2 is SVGAGI (reference sequence). CDR3 DNA sequence: TGTGCCAGCAGCATCCGGGGGGGCACAGATACGCAGTATTTT. Encoded protein: CASSIRGGTDTQYF.

Comment on this clone: Other DNA variants within this sample encode the same CDR3. The chain uses TRBV7-2 and TRBJ1-4, with 9 bases fitting TRBD1. The germline V gene has CDR1 SGHTA and CDR2 FQGNSA. CDR3 size: 13 residues. The V segment lost 8 bases and the J segment 5 bases; nucleotides outside the gene matches: 3. The CDR3 nucleotides are TGTGCCAGCCGCGGGACAGGGAATGAAAAACTGTTTTTT. It encodes CASRGTGNEKLFF.

The chain links TRBV7-9 to TRBJ2-7; perhaps TRBD2 as D (6 bases). V was pared by 1 base and J by 2 bases, with 12 bases between. Germline V gives CDR1 SEHNR, CDR2 FQNEAQ (reference sequence). The CDR3 has 15 residues. Here the CDR3 reads CASSLGGEQAYEQYF. The CDR3 DNA is TGTGCCAGCAGCTTAGGGGGGGAACAAGCCTACGAGCAGTACTTC.